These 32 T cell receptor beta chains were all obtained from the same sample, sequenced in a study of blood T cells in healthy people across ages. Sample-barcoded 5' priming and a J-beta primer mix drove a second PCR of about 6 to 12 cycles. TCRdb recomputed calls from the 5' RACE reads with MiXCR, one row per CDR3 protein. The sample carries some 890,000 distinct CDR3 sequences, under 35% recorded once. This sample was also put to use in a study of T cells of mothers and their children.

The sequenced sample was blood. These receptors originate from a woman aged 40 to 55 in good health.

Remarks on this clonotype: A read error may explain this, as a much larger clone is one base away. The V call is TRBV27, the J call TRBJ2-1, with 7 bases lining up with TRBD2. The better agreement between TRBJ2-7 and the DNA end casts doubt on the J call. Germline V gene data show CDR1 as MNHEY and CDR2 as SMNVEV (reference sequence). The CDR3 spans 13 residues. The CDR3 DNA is TGTGCCAGCAGTTTATGGGGGGGAACGGAGCAGTACTTC. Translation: CASSLWGGTEQYF.

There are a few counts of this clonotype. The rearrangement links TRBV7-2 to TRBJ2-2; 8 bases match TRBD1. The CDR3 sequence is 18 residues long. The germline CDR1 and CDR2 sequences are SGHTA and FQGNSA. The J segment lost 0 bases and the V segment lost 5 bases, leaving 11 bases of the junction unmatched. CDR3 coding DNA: TGTGCCAGCAGCCCGGCGGGACAGGTCTACGCGAACACCGGGGAGCTGTTTTTT. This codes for CASSPAGQVYANTGELFF.

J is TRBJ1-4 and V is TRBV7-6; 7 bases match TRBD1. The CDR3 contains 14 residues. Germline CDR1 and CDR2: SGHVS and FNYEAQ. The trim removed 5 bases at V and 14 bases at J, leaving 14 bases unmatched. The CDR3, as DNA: TGTGCCAGCAGCCGTCAGGGGGGAAGTGAAGAGCTGTTTTTT. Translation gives CASSRQGGSEELFF. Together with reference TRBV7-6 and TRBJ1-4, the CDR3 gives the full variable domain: GAGVSQSPRYKVTKRGQDVALRCDPISGHVSLYWYRQALGQGPEFLTYFNYEAQQDKSGLPNDRFSAERPEGSISTLTIQRTEQRDSAMYRCASSRQGGSEELFFGSGTQLSVL.

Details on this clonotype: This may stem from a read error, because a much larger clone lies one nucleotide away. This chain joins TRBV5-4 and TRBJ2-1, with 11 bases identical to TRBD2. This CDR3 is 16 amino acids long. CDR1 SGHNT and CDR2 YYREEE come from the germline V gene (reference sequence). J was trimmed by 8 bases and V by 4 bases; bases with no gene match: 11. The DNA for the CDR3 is TGTGCCAGCAGCCCAGGGGCTAGCGGGGGGTGGGATGAGCAGTTCTTC. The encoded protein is CASSPGASGGWDEQFF.

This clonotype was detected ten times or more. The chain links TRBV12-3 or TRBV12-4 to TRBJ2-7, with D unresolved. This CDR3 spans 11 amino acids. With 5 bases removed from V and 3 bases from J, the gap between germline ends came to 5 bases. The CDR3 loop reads CASSKFYEQYF. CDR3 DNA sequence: TGTGCCAGCAGTAAATTCTACGAGCAGTACTTC.

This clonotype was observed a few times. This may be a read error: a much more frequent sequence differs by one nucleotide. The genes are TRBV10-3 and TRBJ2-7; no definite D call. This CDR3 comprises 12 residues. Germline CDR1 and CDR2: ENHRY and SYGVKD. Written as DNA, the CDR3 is TGTGCCAGCAGTGATATGTCTTGGGAGCAGTACTTC. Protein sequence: CASSDMSWEQYF.

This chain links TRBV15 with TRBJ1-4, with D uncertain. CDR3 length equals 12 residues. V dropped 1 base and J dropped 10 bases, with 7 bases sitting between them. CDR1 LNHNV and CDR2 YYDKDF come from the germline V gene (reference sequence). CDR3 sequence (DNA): TGTGCCACCAGCAGAGGTGTAAGAAAACTGTTTTTT. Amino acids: CATSRGVRKLFF.

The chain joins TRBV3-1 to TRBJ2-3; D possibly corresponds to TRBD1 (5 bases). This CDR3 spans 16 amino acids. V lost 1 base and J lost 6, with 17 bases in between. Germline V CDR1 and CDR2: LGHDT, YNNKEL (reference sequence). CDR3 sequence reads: CASSQALLGVGDTQYF. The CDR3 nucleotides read TGTGCCAGCAGCCAAGCTCTTCTAGGGGTAGGGGATACGCAGTATTTT.

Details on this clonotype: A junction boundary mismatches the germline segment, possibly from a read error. This CDR3 reads CASQGTNERLFF. The CDR3 nucleotides read TGTGCCAGCCAGGGAACTAATGAAAGACTGTTTTTT. The rearrangement uses TRBV12-3 or TRBV12-4 and TRBJ1-4, with a tentative D call TRBD1 (5 bases). This CDR3 has 12 residues.

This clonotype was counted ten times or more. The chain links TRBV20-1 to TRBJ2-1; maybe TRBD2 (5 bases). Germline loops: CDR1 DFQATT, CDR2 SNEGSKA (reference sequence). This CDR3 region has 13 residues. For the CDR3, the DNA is TGCGCACCTGGGCGGGCGGTCTACAATGAGCAGTTCTTC. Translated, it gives CAPGRAVYNEQFF.

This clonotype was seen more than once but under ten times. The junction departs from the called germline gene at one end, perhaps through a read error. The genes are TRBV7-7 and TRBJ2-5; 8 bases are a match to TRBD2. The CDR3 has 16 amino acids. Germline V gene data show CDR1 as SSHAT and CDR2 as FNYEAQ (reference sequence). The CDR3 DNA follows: TGTGCTAGCAGCCCAGTCCCGGGACTAGGGGGGGAGACCCAGTACTTC. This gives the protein CASSPVPGLGGETQYF.

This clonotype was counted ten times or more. The CDR3 DNA sequence: TGCAGCGTTAAGGCCGGGACAGGTCTCGCCGAGCAGTACTTC. This encodes CSVKAGTGLAEQYF. The J gene is TRBJ2-7, the V gene TRBV29-1, with 8 bases identical to TRBD1. V lost 5 bases to trimming and J lost 6 bases; unmatched junction nucleotides: 12. The CDR3 consists of 14 residues. Germline CDR1 and CDR2: SQVTM and ANQGSEA.

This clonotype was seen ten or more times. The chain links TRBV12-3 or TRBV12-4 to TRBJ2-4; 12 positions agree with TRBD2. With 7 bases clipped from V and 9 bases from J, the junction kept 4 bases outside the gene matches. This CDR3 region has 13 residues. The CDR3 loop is CASTMGLAGIQYF. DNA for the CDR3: TGTGCCAGCACTATGGGACTAGCGGGCATTCAGTACTTC.

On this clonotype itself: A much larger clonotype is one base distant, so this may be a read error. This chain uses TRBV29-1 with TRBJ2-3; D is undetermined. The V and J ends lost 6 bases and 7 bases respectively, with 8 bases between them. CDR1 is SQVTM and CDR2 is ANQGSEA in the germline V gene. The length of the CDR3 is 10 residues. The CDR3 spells CSVRSNTQYF. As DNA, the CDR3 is TGCAGCGTCCGTTCAAATACGCAGTATTTT.

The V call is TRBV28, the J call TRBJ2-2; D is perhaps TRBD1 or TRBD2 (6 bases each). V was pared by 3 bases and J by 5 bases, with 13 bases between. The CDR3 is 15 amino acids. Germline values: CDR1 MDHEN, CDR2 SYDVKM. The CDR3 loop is CASSFGRGHTGELFF. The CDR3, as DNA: TGTGCCAGCAGTTTCGGACGGGGGCATACCGGGGAGCTGTTTTTT.

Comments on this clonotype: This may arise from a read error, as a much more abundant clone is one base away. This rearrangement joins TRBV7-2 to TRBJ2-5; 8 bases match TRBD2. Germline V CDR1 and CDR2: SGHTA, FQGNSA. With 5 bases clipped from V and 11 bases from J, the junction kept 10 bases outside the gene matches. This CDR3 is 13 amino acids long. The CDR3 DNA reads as TGTGCCAGCAGCCGGACTAGCATCGATGAGCAGTACTTC. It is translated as CASSRTSIDEQYF.

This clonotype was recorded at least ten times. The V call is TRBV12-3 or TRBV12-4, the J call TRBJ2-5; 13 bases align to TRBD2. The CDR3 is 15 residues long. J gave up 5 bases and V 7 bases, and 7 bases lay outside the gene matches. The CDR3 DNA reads TGTGCCAGCAATCTCGGACTAGCGGGGGTGGAGACCCAGTACTTC. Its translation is CASNLGLAGVETQYF.

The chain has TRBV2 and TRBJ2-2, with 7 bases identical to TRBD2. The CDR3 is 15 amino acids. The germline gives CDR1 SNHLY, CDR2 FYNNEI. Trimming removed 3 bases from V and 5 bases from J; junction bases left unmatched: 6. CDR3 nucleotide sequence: TGTGCCAGCAGTGACTGGACTAGGCGGACCGGGGAGCTGTTTTTT. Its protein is CASSDWTRRTGELFF.

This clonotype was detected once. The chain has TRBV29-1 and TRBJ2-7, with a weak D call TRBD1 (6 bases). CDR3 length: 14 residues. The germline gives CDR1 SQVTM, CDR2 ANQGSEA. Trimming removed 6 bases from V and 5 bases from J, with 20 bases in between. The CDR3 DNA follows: TGCAGCGTCGAGGGGGTTCTGGGAGCGGACGAGCAGTACTTC. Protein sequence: CSVEGVLGADEQYF.

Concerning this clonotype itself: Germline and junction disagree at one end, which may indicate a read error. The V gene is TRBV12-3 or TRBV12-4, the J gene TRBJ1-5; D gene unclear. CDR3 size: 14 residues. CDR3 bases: TGTACCAGCTGCCCGAGCGGTAGTAATCAGCCCCAGCATTTT. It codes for CTSCPSGSNQPQHF.

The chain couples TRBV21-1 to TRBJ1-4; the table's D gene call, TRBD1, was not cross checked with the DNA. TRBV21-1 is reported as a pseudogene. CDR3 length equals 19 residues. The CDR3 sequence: CASSNHASQFDPFNEKLFF. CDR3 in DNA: TGTGCCAGCAGCAACCACGCTTCACAGTTCGACCCCTTTAATGAAAAACTGTTTTTT.

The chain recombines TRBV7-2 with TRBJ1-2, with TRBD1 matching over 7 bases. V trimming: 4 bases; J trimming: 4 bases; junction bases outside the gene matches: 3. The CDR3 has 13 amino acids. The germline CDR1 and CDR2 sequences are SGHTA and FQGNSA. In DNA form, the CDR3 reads TGTACCAGCAGCTCTAGACAGGGCTATGGCTACACCTTC. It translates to CTSSSRQGYGYTF.

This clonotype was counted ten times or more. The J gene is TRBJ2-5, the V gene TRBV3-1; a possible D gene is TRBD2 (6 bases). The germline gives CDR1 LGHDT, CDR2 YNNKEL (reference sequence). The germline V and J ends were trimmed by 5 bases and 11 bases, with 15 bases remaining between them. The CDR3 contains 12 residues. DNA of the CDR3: TGTGCCAGCAGCTACACCTCACGGGAGCAGTACTTC. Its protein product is CASSYTSREQYF.

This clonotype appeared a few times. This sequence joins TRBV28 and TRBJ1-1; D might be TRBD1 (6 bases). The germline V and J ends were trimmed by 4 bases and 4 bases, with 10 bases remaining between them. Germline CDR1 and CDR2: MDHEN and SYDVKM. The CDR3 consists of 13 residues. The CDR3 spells CASSSGGRTEAFF. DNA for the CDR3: TGTGCCAGCAGTTCGGGGGGGCGCACTGAAGCTTTCTTT.

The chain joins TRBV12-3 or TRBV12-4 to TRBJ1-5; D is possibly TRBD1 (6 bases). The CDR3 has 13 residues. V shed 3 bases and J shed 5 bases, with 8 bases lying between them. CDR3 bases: TGTGCCAGCAGTTTTGCAGGGGATCAGCCCCAGCATTTT. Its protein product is CASSFAGDQPQHF.

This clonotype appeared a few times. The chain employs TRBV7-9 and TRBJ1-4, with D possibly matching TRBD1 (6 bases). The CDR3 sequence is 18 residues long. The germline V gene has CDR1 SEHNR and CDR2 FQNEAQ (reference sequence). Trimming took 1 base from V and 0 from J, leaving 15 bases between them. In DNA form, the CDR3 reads TGTGCCAGCAGCTTAGGGGCTCACAGGGAGACAACTAATGAAAAACTGTTTTTT. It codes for CASSLGAHRETTNEKLFF.

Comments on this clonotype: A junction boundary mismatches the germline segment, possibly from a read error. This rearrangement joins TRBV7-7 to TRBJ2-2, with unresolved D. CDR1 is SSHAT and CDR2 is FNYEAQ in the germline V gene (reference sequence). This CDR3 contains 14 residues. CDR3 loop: CASSLRLHTGELFF. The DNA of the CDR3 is TGTGCTAGCAGCTTAAGGCTCCACACCGGGGAGCTGTTTTTT.

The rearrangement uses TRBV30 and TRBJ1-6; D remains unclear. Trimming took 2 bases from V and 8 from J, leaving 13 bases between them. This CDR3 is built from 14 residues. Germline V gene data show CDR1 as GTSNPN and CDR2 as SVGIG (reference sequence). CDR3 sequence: CAWSTPVDHSPLHF. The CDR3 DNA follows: TGTGCCTGGAGTACTCCAGTGGACCATTCACCCCTCCACTTT.

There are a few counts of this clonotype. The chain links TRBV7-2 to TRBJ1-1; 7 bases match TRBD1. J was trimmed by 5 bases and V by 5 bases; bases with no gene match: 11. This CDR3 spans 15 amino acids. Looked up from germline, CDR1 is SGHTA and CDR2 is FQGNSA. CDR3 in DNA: TGTGCCAGCAGCCCCCAGACAGGGAGTAGAACTGAAGCTTTCTTT. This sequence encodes CASSPQTGSRTEAFF. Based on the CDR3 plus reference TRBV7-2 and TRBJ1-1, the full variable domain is GAGVSQSPSNKVTEKGKDVELRCDPISGHTALYWYRQSLGQGLEFLIYFQGNSAPDKSGLPSDRFSAERTGGSVSTLTIQRTQQEDSAVYLCASSPQTGSRTEAFFGQGTRLTVV.

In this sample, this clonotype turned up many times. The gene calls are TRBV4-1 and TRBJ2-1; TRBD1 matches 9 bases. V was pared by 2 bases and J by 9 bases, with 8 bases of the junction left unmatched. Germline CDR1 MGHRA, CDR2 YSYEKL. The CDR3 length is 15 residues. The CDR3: CASSQIQGAHSEQFF. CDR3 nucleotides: TGCGCCAGCAGCCAAATACAGGGGGCGCATAGTGAGCAGTTCTTC.

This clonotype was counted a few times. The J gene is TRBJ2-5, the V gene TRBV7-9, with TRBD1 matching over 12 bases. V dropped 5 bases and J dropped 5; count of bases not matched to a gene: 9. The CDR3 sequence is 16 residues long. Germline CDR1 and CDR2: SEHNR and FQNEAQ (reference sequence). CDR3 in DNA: TGTGCCAGCAGCCGCGGGGGACAGGGGGCAGGGGAGACCCAGTACTTC. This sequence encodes CASSRGGQGAGETQYF.

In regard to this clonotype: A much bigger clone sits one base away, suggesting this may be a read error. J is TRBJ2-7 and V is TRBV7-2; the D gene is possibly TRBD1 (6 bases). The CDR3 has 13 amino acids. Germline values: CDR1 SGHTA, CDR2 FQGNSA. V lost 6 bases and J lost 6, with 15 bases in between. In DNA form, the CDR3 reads TGTGCCAGCAGGTTAACAGGGTTAAGCGAGCAGTACTTC. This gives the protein CASRLTGLSEQYF.